The clone carrying this T cell receptor beta chain was seen at least ten times. The sample originates from a study of early T cells in non-severe SARS-CoV-2 infection. The wider study: Sequencing targeted bulk RNA from unsorted whole blood, leaving chains unpaired.

V was shortened by 1 base and J by 8 bases, with 12 bases between the two germline ends. CDR3 length: 14 amino acids. CDR1 is SGHNT, CDR2 YYREEE, per germline (reference sequence). The protocol attached unique molecular identifiers to individual cDNA molecules. TCRdb re-analysed the 5' RACE reads in MiXCR, keeping a single row per CDR3 protein. The repertoire includes 85,000 to 90,000 distinct CDR3 sequences, 14% to 15% of them detected once, and 0.45% to 0.75% sits in the top ten. The chain uses TRBV5-4 and TRBJ1-4; weak D call: TRBD1 (6 bases). The sequence was obtained from an adult who was a healthcare worker with PCR-confirmed SARS-CoV-2 infection or an uninfected control (not recorded which). The sequencing input was whole blood. CDR3 DNA sequence: TGTGCCAGCAGCTTGCAGGGGTCTGACGAAAAACTGTTTTTT. Translated, it gives CASSLQGSDEKLFF.